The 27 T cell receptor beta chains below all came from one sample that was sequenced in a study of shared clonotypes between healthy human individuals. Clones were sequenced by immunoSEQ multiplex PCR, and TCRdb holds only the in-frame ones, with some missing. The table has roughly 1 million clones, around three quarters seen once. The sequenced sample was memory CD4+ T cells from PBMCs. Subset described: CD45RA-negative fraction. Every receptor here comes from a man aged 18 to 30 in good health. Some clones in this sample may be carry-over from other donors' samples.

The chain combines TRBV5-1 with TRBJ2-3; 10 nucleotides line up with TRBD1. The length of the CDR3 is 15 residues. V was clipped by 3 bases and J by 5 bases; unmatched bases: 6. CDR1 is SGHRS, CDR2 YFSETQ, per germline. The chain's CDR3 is CASSWGDRGQDTQYF. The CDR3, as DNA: TGCGCCAGCAGCTGGGGGGACAGGGGTCAAGATACGCAGTATTTT.

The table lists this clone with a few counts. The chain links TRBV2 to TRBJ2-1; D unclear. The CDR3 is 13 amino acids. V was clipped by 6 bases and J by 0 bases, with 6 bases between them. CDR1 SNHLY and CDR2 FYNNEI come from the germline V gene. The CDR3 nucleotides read TGTGCCAGCAGGGGATACTCCTACAATGAGCAGTTCTTC. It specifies CASRGYSYNEQFF.

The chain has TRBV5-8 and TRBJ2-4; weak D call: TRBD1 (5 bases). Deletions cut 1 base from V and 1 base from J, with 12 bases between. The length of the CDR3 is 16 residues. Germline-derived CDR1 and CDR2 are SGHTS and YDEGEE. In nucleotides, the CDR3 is TGTGCCAGCAGCTTGATGGGGCGTCGGGCCAAAAACATTCAGTACTTC. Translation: CASSLMGRRAKNIQYF.

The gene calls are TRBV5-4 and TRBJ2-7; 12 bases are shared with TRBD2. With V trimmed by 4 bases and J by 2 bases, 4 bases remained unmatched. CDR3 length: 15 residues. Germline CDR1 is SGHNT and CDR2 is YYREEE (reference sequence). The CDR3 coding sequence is TGTGCCAGCAGCATCGGGACTAGCGGGCCCTACGAGCAGTACTTC. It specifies CASSIGTSGPYEQYF.

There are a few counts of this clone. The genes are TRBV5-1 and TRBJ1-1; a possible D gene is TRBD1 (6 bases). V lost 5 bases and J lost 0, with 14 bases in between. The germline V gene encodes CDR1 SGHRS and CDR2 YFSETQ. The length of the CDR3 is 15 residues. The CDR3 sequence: CASSSGGAMNTEAFF. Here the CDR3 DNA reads TGCGCCAGCAGTTCCGGGGGCGCCATGAACACTGAAGCTTTCTTT.

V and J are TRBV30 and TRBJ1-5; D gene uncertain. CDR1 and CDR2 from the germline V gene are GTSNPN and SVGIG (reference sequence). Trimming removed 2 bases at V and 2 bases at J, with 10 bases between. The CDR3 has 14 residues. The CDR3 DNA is TGTGCCTGGAGTTTGTTGGGAGGCAATCAGCCCCAGCATTTT. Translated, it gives CAWSLLGGNQPQHF. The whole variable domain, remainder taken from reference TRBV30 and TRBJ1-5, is SQTIHQWPATLVQPVGSPLSLECTVEGTSNPNLYWYRQAAGRGLQLLFYSVGIGQISSEVPQNLSASRPQDRQFILSSKKLLLSDSGFYLCAWSLLGGNQPQHFGDGTRLSIL.

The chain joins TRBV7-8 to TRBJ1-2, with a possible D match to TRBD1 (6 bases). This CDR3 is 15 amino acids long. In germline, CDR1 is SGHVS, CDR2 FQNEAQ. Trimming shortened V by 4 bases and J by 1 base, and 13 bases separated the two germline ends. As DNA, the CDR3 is TGTGCCAGCAGCTCATACAGGGAAGATAACTATGGCTACACCTTC. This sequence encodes CASSSYREDNYGYTF.

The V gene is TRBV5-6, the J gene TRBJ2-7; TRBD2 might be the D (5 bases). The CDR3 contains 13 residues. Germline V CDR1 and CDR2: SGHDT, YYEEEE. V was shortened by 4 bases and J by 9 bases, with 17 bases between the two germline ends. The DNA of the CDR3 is TGTGCCAGCAGCCTCGGGATCGGCGAGGCGCAGTACTTC. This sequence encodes CASSLGIGEAQYF.

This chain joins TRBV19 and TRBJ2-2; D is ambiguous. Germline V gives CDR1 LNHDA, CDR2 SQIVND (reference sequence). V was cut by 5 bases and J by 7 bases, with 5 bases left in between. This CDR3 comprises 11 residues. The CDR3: CASSVLGELFF. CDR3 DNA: TGTGCCAGTAGTGTTCTCGGGGAGCTGTTTTTT.

For the CDR3, the DNA is TGTGCCAGCAGCCCCAAGGAATTGGCAGGGGGTCACTATGGCTACACCTTC. This encodes CASSPKELAGGHYGYTF. The V call is TRBV5-7, the J call TRBJ1-2, with 7 positions matching TRBD1. TRBV5-7 is designated an ORF whose function remains uncertain. This CDR3 is 17 amino acids long. V gave up 4 bases and J gave up 3 bases; unmatched junction bases: 15.

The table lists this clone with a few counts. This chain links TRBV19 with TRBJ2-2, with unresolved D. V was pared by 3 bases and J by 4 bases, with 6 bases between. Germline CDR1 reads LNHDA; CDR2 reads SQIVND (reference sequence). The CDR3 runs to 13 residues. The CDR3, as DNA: TGTGCCAGTAGTATGGGGTTCACCGGGGAGCTGTTTTTT. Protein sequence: CASSMGFTGELFF.

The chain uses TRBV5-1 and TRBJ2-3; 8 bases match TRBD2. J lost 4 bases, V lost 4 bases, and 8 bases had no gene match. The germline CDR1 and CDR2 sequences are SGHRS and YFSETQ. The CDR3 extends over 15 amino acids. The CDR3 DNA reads TGCGCCAGCAGCGAGGGACTAGTCAGGGCAGATACGCAGTATTTT. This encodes CASSEGLVRADTQYF.

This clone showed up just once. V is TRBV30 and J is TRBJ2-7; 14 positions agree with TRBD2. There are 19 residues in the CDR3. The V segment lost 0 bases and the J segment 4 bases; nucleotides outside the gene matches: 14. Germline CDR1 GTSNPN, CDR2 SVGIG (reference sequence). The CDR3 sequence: CAWSVRRLAGGPLQYEQYF. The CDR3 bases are TGTGCCTGGAGTGTACGTCGACTAGCGGGAGGGCCGCTCCAGTACGAGCAGTACTTC.

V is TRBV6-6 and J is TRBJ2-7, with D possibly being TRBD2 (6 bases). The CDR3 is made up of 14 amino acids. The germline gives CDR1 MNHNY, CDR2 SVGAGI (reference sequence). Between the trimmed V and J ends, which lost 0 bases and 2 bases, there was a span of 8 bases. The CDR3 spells CASSYSPGAYEQYF. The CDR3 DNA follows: TGTGCCAGCAGTTACTCACCGGGGGCCTACGAGCAGTACTTC.

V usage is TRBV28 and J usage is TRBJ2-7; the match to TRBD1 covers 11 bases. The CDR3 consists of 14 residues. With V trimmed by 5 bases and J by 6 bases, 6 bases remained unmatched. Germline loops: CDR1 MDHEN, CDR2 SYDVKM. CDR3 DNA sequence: TGTGCCAGCAGTCCACGGACAGGGGGCCGCGAGCAGTACTTC. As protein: CASSPRTGGREQYF.

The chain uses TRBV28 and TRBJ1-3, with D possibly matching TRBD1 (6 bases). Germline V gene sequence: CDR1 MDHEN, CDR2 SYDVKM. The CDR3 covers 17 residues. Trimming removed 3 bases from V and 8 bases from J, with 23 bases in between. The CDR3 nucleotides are TGTGCCAGCAGTTTCCCCCTGGGGGGGGCGCAGGCGGACACCATATATTTT. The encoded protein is CASSFPLGGAQADTIYF.

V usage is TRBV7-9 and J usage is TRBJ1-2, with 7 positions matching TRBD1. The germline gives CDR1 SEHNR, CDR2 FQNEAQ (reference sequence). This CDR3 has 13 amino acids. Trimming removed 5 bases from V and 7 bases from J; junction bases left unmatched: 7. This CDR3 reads CASSVTGKGGYTF. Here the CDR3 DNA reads TGTGCCAGCAGCGTGACAGGGAAAGGTGGCTACACCTTC. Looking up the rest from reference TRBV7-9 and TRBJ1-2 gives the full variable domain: DTGVSQNPRHKITKRGQNVTFRCDPISEHNRLYWYRQTLGQGPEFLTYFQNEAQLEKSRLLSDRFSAERPKGSFSTLEIQRTEQGDSAMYLCASSVTGKGGYTFGSGTRLTVV.

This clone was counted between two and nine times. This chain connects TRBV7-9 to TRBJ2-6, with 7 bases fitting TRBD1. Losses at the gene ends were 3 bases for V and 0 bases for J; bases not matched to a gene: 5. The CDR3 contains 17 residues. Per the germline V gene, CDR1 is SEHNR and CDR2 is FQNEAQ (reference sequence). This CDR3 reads CASSFGQVFSGANVLTF. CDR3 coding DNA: TGTGCCAGCAGCTTCGGACAGGTCTTCTCTGGGGCCAACGTCCTGACTTTC.

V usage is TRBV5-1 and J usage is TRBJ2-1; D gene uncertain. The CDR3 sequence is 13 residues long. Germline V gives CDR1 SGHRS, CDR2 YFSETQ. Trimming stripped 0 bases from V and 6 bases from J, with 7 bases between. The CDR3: CASSLGALNEQFF. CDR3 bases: TGCGCCAGCAGCTTGGGAGCACTCAATGAGCAGTTCTTC.

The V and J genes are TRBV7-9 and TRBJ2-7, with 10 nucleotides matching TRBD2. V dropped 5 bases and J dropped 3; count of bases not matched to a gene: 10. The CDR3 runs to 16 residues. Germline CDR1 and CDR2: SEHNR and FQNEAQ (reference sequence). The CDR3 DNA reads TGTGCCAGCAGCCCTGGCAGGACTAGCGGCAACTACGAGCAGTACTTC. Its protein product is CASSPGRTSGNYEQYF.

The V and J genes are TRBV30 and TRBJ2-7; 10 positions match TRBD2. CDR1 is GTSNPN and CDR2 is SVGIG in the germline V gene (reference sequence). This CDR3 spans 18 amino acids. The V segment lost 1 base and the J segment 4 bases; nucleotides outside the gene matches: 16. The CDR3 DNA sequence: TGTGCCTGGAGTGCGAGGACTAGCGGAGCAAAGAAGCCGTACGAGCAGTACTTC. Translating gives CAWSARTSGAKKPYEQYF.

Written as DNA, the CDR3 is TGTGCCAGCAGTGTTGCGGAGGGTCCCTACGAGCAGTACTTC. The encoded protein is CASSVAEGPYEQYF. The chain carries TRBV2 and TRBJ2-7; possibly TRBD2 for D (6 bases). CDR1 and CDR2 (germline): SNHLY, FYNNEI. This CDR3 comprises 14 residues. V was cut by 4 bases and J by 2 bases, with 12 bases left in between.

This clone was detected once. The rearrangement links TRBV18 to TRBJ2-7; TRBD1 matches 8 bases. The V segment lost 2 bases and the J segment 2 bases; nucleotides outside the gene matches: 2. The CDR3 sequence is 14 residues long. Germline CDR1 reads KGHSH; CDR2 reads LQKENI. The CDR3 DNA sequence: TGTGCCAGCTCACCATCGACAGGGGCCTACGAGCAGTACTTC. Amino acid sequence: CASSPSTGAYEQYF.

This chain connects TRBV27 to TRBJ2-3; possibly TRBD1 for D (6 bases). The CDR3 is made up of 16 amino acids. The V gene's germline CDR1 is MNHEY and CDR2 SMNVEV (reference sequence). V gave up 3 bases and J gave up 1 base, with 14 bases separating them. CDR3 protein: CASSFPPGAGTDTQYF. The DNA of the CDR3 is TGTGCCAGCAGTTTCCCCCCAGGGGCCGGCACAGATACGCAGTATTTT.

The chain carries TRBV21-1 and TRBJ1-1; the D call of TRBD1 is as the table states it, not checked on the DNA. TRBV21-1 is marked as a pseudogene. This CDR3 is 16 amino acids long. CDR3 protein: CASSRRTGTGGTEAFF. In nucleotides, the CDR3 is TGTGCCAGCAGCAGAAGGACAGGGACGGGGGGCACTGAAGCTTTCTTT.

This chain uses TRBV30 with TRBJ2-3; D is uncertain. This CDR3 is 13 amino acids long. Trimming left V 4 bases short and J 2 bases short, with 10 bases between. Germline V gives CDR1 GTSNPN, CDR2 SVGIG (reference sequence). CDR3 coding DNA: TGTGCCTGGAATGTCAAAAACACAGATACGCAGTATTTT. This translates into CAWNVKNTDTQYF. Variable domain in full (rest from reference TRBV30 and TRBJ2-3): SQTIHQWPATLVQPVGSPLSLECTVEGTSNPNLYWYRQAAGRGLQLLFYSVGIGQISSEVPQNLSASRPQDRQFILSSKKLLLSDSGFYLCAWNVKNTDTQYFGPGTRLTVL.

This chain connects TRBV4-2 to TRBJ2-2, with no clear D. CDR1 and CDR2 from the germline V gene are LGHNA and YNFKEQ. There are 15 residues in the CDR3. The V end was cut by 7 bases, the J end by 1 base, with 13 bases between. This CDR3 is CASTAGFQNTGELFF. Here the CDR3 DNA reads TGTGCCAGCACCGCAGGATTTCAGAACACCGGGGAGCTGTTTTTT.